A single sample gave rise to the 13 T cell receptor beta chains below, sequenced in a study of blood T cell repertoires in COVID-19. TCRdb keeps only in-frame clones here, not all; method: immunoSEQ multiplex PCR. In the table there are roughly 180,000 clones, approximately 85% of which are singletons. What was sequenced was peripheral blood. These receptors originate from a woman aged 55-75 years with COVID-19, enrolled during active disease.

This clone was seen a few times. The rearrangement joins TRBV5-4 to TRBJ2-7, with a tentative D call TRBD1 (6 bases). The V and J ends lost 4 bases and 0 bases respectively, with 23 bases between them. Germline loops: CDR1 SGHNT, CDR2 YYREEE (reference sequence). The CDR3 length is 18 residues. DNA for the CDR3: TGTGCCAGCAGCCCGAGAAGATCCGGGACAAGTAGCTCCTACGAGCAGTACTTC. Residues: CASSPRRSGTSSSYEQYF.

The chain couples TRBV4-1 to TRBJ1-1; the D is unclear. The germline gives CDR1 MGHRA, CDR2 YSYEKL. The CDR3 spans 18 residues. With 4 bases removed from V and 0 bases from J, the gap between germline ends came to 21 bases. The chain's CDR3 is CASSPPPGQAKMNTEAFF. Here the CDR3 DNA reads TGCGCCAGCAGCCCGCCCCCTGGGCAGGCGAAGATGAACACTGAAGCTTTCTTT.

The chain uses TRBV4-2 and TRBJ1-6, with D unclear. The CDR3 covers 17 residues. V was trimmed by 1 base and J by 0 bases, leaving 10 bases between them. Germline-derived CDR1 and CDR2 are LGHNA and YNFKEQ. This CDR3 reads CASSQVGGSSYNSPLHF. Here the CDR3 DNA reads TGTGCCAGCAGCCAAGTCGGAGGGAGCTCCTATAATTCACCCCTCCACTTT.

The J gene is TRBJ2-1, the V gene TRBV28; D is possibly TRBD2 (7 bases). The ends were cut back, 8 bases at V and 2 bases at J, with 16 bases in the middle. Looked up from germline, CDR1 is MDHEN and CDR2 is SYDVKM. The CDR3 consists of 15 residues. The CDR3 sequence: CASLSRRGPYNEQFF. DNA for the CDR3: TGTGCCAGCTTATCGCGGCGGGGGCCCTACAATGAGCAGTTCTTC.

Notes on this clone: The same CDR3 also results from other DNA sequences found in this sample. The chain employs TRBV3-1 (or the pseudogene TRBV3-2) and TRBJ1-6, with 7 bases identical to TRBD1. CDR1 and CDR2 (germline): LGHDT, YNNKEL (reference sequence). V shed 3 bases and J 9 bases; nucleotides not matched to a gene: 2. There are 13 residues in the CDR3. This chain's CDR3 is CASSQNRGSPLHF. For the CDR3, the DNA is TGTGCCAGCAGCCAGAACAGGGGTTCACCCCTCCACTTT.

This clone was observed once. V is TRBV5-1 and J is TRBJ1-1; D is possibly TRBD1 (5 bases). CDR1 and CDR2 from the germline V gene are SGHRS and YFSETQ. CDR3 length equals 14 residues. The germline V and J ends were trimmed by 1 base and 1 base, with 8 bases remaining between them. In nucleotides, the CDR3 is TGCGCCAGCAGCTTGTTACAGGCGAACACTGAAGCTTTCTTT. Amino acids: CASSLLQANTEAFF.

This chain links TRBV27 with TRBJ2-3; 9 bases agree with TRBD1. Germline CDR1 reads MNHEY; CDR2 reads SMNVEV (reference sequence). The CDR3 is 18 amino acids. Trimming at V came to 5 bases and at J to 1 base, leaving 13 bases not matched to a gene. The CDR3 loop reads CASSLTTGGGRGTDTQYF. The DNA of the CDR3 is TGTGCCAGCAGTCTCACGACAGGGGGAGGGAGAGGCACAGATACGCAGTATTTT.

The V call is TRBV13, the J call TRBJ1-3; D gene ambiguous. The CDR3 is made up of 17 amino acids. Germline-derived CDR1 and CDR2 are PRHDT and FYEKMQ (reference sequence). V lost 1 base to trimming and J lost 2 bases, with 15 bases between them. CDR3 in amino acids: CASSLEQGRRTGNTIYF. CDR3 DNA: TGTGCCAGCAGCTTAGAGCAAGGGAGGAGGACTGGAAACACCATATATTTT.

V usage is TRBV9 and J usage is TRBJ2-2; the D gene is possibly TRBD2 (6 bases). V lost 3 bases and J lost 1, with 13 bases in between. This CDR3 is built from 16 residues. Germline CDR1 is SGDLS and CDR2 is YYNGEE. Here the CDR3 reads CASSERGSGNTGELFF. DNA of the CDR3: TGTGCCAGCAGCGAGAGAGGTAGCGGGAACACCGGGGAGCTGTTTTTT. The full variable domain, its missing parts supplied by reference TRBV9 and TRBJ2-2, is DSGVTQTPKHLITATGQRVTLRCSPRSGDLSVYWYQQSLDQGLQFLIQYYNGEERAKGNILERFSAQQFPDLHSELNLSSLELGDSALYFCASSERGSGNTGELFFGEGSRLTVL.

The V call is TRBV9, the J call TRBJ2-2, with 11 bases aligning to TRBD2. Germline trimming cut 0 bases from V and 7 bases from J; bases unmatched to any gene: 8. CDR3 size: 17 residues. Germline V gene data show CDR1 as SGDLS and CDR2 as YYNGEE. CDR3 bases: TGTGCCAGCAGCGTAGACCCCGCGGGACTAGCGGTCGGGGAGCTGTTTTTT. Protein: CASSVDPAGLAVGELFF.

V usage is TRBV7-2 and J usage is TRBJ1-1; D is unresolved. This CDR3 is 14 amino acids long. Trimming removed 4 bases at V and 1 base at J, with 10 bases between. The germline CDR1 and CDR2 sequences are SGHTA and FQGNSA. CDR3 coding DNA: TGTGCCAGCAGCTCCGACGGGTGGAACACTGAAGCTTTCTTT. Residues: CASSSDGWNTEAFF.

The chain employs TRBV27 and TRBJ2-7; 11 positions agree with TRBD2. CDR3 length: 15 residues. J was trimmed by 0 bases and V by 5 bases; bases with no gene match: 3. Germline CDR1 MNHEY, CDR2 SMNVEV (reference sequence). The CDR3 sequence is CASSPGLADSYEQYF. The CDR3 DNA reads TGTGCCAGCAGTCCGGGACTAGCGGACTCCTACGAGCAGTACTTC.

The chain uses TRBV5-1 and TRBJ2-3; a weak D match, TRBD1 (6 bases). Germline values: CDR1 SGHRS, CDR2 YFSETQ. The CDR3 extends over 17 amino acids. Trimming removed 6 bases from V and 0 bases from J, with 20 bases in between. The CDR3 here is CASTSSGTSLSTDTQYF. The CDR3 DNA reads TGCGCCAGCACCTCTTCCGGGACATCCTTAAGCACAGATACGCAGTATTTT.